These 12 T cell receptor beta chains share one sample of origin, sequenced in a study of blood T cell repertoires in COVID-19. Profiling relied on immunoSEQ multiplex PCR, and the TCRdb table lists in-frame clones only, not all of them. The table lists approximately 300,000 clones, around 89% of them singletons, with under 8% in the top ten. Sequencing was performed on peripheral blood. The receptors were gathered from a young man who had recovered from COVID-19.

The gene calls are TRBV7-8 and TRBJ2-7, with 7 bases lining up with TRBD1. The CDR3 sequence is 13 residues long. Germline lookup yields CDR1 SGHVS and CDR2 FQNEAQ. Trimming took 7 bases from V and 3 from J; bases not matched to a gene: 6. CDR3 sequence: CASTPGQHYEQYF. In nucleotides, the CDR3 is TGTGCCAGCACCCCGGGACAGCACTACGAGCAGTACTTC.

The J gene is TRBJ1-2, the V gene TRBV5-6; a weak D match, TRBD1 (5 bases). From germline, CDR1 is SGHDT and CDR2 YYEEEE. The CDR3 is made up of 16 amino acids. Trimming stripped 4 bases from V and 2 bases from J, with 18 bases between. The CDR3 sequence is CASSPPGVPWNYGYTF. The CDR3 DNA follows: TGTGCCAGCAGCCCTCCGGGGGTCCCCTGGAACTATGGCTACACCTTC.

J is TRBJ2-5 and V is TRBV5-1, with TRBD1 as a possible D gene (6 bases). V lost 4 bases to trimming and J lost 2 bases, with 6 bases between them. The germline V gene has CDR1 SGHRS and CDR2 YFSETQ. This CDR3 region has 12 residues. CDR3 loop: CASSGQQETQYF. The CDR3 DNA sequence: TGCGCCAGCAGCGGACAGCAAGAGACCCAGTACTTC.

J is TRBJ2-3 and V is TRBV2, with a tentative D call TRBD1 (6 bases). There are 13 residues in the CDR3. The V end was cut by 6 bases, the J end by 6 bases, with 13 bases between. Germline-derived CDR1 and CDR2 are SNHLY and FYNNEI. The DNA of the CDR3 is TGTGCCAGCAGCGCCAACAGGGCTGATACGCAGTATTTT. Its translation is CASSANRADTQYF.

The gene calls are TRBV4-3 and TRBJ1-3; D possibly corresponds to TRBD1 (6 bases). The CDR3 is 18 amino acids. Germline CDR1 reads LGHNA; CDR2 reads YSLEER. The V end was cut by 0 bases, the J end by 0 bases, with 15 bases between. The CDR3 DNA sequence: TGCGCCAGCAGCCAAGATAGGATGGGGGCCATCTCTGGAAACACCATATATTTT. Its translation: CASSQDRMGAISGNTIYF.

The chain recombines TRBV3-1 (or the pseudogene TRBV3-2) with TRBJ2-7, with 12 bases matching TRBD2. The CDR3 has 15 amino acids. Trimming cost V 4 bases and J 4 bases; bases outside gene matches: 5. CDR1 LGHDT and CDR2 YNNKEL come from the germline V gene (reference sequence). In nucleotides, the CDR3 is TGTGCCAGCAGCCCGAGGACTAGCGGGGCTTACGAGCAGTACTTC. Residues: CASSPRTSGAYEQYF.

Regarding this clone: This CDR3 is also generated by other DNA sequences in the sample. The rearrangement links TRBV19 to TRBJ1-1; no definite D call. The V end was cut by 3 bases, the J end by 8 bases, with 7 bases between. The germline CDR1 and CDR2 sequences are LNHDA and SQIVND (reference sequence). The CDR3 runs 11 residues. CDR3 amino acids: CASSIREEAFF. CDR3 DNA sequence: TGTGCCAGTAGTATTAGGGAGGAAGCTTTCTTT.

The chain recombines TRBV7-9 with TRBJ2-7; D is ambiguous. The germline V and J ends were trimmed by 5 bases and 4 bases, with 12 bases remaining between them. Per germline, CDR1 SEHNR and CDR2 FQNEAQ (reference sequence). The CDR3 contains 13 residues. This CDR3 is CASSEAASYEQYF. DNA of the CDR3: TGTGCCAGCAGCGAGGCAGCGAGTTACGAGCAGTACTTC.

The rearrangement joins TRBV9 to TRBJ1-1; 8 nucleotides match TRBD1. Trimming took 4 bases from V and 4 from J; bases not matched to a gene: 3. The CDR3 is 13 residues long. Germline V gene lookup returns CDR1 SGDLS and CDR2 YYNGEE. This CDR3 is CASSTGQGTEAFF. The CDR3 bases are TGTGCCAGCAGCACCGGACAGGGCACTGAAGCTTTCTTT.

The count of this clone is one. The chain couples TRBV5-4 to TRBJ1-2; D not resolved. Germline V gene sequence: CDR1 SGHNT, CDR2 YYREEE (reference sequence). V lost 6 bases to trimming and J lost 4 bases, with 19 bases between them. The CDR3 spans 15 residues. CDR3 in DNA: TGTGCCAGCAACGACGGGGTAGCCCCCTTCTATGGCTACACCTTC. It specifies CASNDGVAPFYGYTF.

This rearrangement joins TRBV2 to TRBJ2-7; TRBD1 aligns across 9 bases. Germline lookup yields CDR1 SNHLY and CDR2 FYNNEI. There are 15 residues in the CDR3. J lost 4 bases, V lost 3 bases, and 7 bases had no gene match. CDR3 protein: CASSDWGTGWYEQYF. In DNA form, the CDR3 reads TGTGCCAGCAGTGATTGGGGGACAGGGTGGTACGAGCAGTACTTC.

The chain joins TRBV18 to TRBJ2-5, with D tentatively TRBD2 (6 bases). The V gene's germline CDR1 is KGHSH and CDR2 LQKENI. The CDR3 sequence is 16 residues long. V was shortened by 3 bases and J by 2 bases, with 16 bases between the two germline ends. The CDR3 spells CASSPGTGGGQETQYF. The CDR3 region has the DNA TGTGCCAGCTCACCCGGGACCGGCGGAGGGCAAGAGACCCAGTACTTC.